Below are 23 T cell receptor beta chains sequenced from a single sample in a study of cytomegalovirus exposure and HLA in healthy donors. Primers for the PCR totalled 60 Vbeta and 13 Jbeta. The protocol was immunoSEQ multiplex PCR, while the TCRdb copy is restricted to in-frame clones and leaves out a portion. The profile covers around 100,000 clones, with about 70% appearing a single time and approximately 9.4% taken by the ten largest. Sequencing used PBMCs. The receptors stem from a man aged 25-40 years in good health and CMV-seropositive.

The V call is TRBV5-1, the J call TRBJ1-1; 7 bases line up with TRBD1. The CDR3 consists of 13 residues. Germline values: CDR1 SGHRS, CDR2 YFSETQ. J lost 3 bases, V lost 3 bases, and 2 bases had no gene match. The CDR3 sequence is CASSSGTDTEAFF. In DNA form, the CDR3 reads TGCGCCAGCAGCTCAGGGACAGACACTGAAGCTTTCTTT.

V gene TRBV11-3 combines with J gene TRBJ2-7, with TRBD1 matching over 8 bases. The V segment lost 4 bases and the J segment 6 bases; nucleotides outside the gene matches: 8. The V gene's germline CDR1 is SGHNT and CDR2 YENEEA. The CDR3 consists of 14 residues. CDR3 amino acids: CASSSPQGAGEQYV. DNA for the CDR3: TGTGCCAGCAGCTCACCCCAGGGGGCGGGCGAGCAGTACGTC.

The chain has TRBV27 and TRBJ2-2; TRBD1 aligns across 10 bases. V lost 6 bases to trimming and J lost 5 bases; unmatched junction nucleotides: 9. The germline CDR1 and CDR2 sequences are MNHEY and SMNVEV (reference sequence). This CDR3 is 16 amino acids long. The chain's CDR3 is CASRPGQGLYTGELFF. For the CDR3, the DNA is TGTGCCAGCAGACCGGGACAGGGGTTATATACCGGGGAGCTGTTTTTT.

This clone has more than one count but fewer than ten. The chain employs TRBV19 and TRBJ2-3, with D perhaps TRBD1 (6 bases). Germline CDR1 reads LNHDA; CDR2 reads SQIVND (reference sequence). The CDR3 is made up of 14 amino acids. The V gene lost 4 bases and the J gene lost 3 bases, with 11 bases spanning the gap. In nucleotides, the CDR3 is TGTGCCAGTAGTACGCAACAGGGAACAGATACGCAGTATTTT. Protein sequence: CASSTQQGTDTQYF.

This chain connects TRBV2 to TRBJ1-5; D is undetermined. The CDR3 is 13 residues long. The germline V gene has CDR1 SNHLY and CDR2 FYNNEI. V lost 1 base and J lost 7, with 8 bases in between. CDR3 coding DNA: TGTGCCAGCAGTGAAGTTCGGAGGCAGCCCCAGCATTTT. Its protein is CASSEVRRQPQHF.

This chain joins TRBV29-1 and TRBJ2-3, with 9 bases lining up with TRBD1. This CDR3 has 15 amino acids. In germline, CDR1 is SQVTM, CDR2 ANQGSEA. V shed 0 bases and J 5 bases; nucleotides not matched to a gene: 6. The CDR3 loop reads CSVEEGGTGQDTQYF. The CDR3 DNA follows: TGCAGCGTTGAAGAGGGAGGGACAGGGCAAGATACGCAGTATTTT.

This clone was seen once. The gene calls are TRBV6-5 and TRBJ2-5, with TRBD2 identical over 7 bases. The germline V gene has CDR1 MNHEY and CDR2 SVGAGI. There are 16 residues in the CDR3. J lost 1 base, V lost 4 bases, and 9 bases had no gene match. The CDR3 protein is CASSWQRGPIQETQYF. The CDR3 nucleotides are TGTGCCAGCAGTTGGCAGCGGGGACCCATCCAAGAGACCCAGTACTTC.

This clone was counted only a few times. J is TRBJ1-1 and V is TRBV6-5; D remains unclear. Germline assignment: CDR1 MNHEY and CDR2 SVGAGI. The CDR3 has 13 amino acids. The V gene lost 6 bases and the J gene lost 3 bases, with 11 bases spanning the gap. As DNA, the CDR3 is TGTGCCAGCAGCCGGCAGAGGGACACTGAAGCTTTCTTT. This translates into CASSRQRDTEAFF.

The chain combines TRBV10-1 with TRBJ2-2; 15 positions agree with TRBD2. Trimming cost V 2 bases and J 7 bases; bases outside gene matches: 8. The germline V gene encodes CDR1 WNHNN and CDR2 SYGVQD (reference sequence). This CDR3 is built from 18 residues. The CDR3 nucleotides read TGCGCCAGCAGTGAGAGGACTAGCGGGAGGGCAGGGAACGGGGAGCTGTTTTTT. This sequence encodes CASSERTSGRAGNGELFF.

The CDR3 DNA sequence: TGTGCCAGCAGAGGGGTGCTATACGAGCAGTACTTC. Its protein is CASRGVLYEQYF. The rearrangement uses TRBV5-5 and TRBJ2-7; possible D gene TRBD1, 5 bases. CDR1 is SGHKS and CDR2 is YYEKEE in the germline V gene (reference sequence). The CDR3 has 12 amino acids. Trimming cost V 5 bases and J 4 bases, with 10 bases left between them.

This clone has only a few counts. The chain combines TRBV5-6 with TRBJ1-4; tentative D call: TRBD1 (5 bases). V shed 3 bases and J shed 3 bases, with 12 bases lying between them. CDR3 length: 15 amino acids. The V gene's germline CDR1 is SGHDT and CDR2 YYEEEE. The CDR3 DNA follows: TGTGCCAGCAGCTCCCTTGGGGCACCTAATGAAAAACTGTTTTTT. Protein product: CASSSLGAPNEKLFF. The variable domain in full, completed from reference TRBV5-6 and TRBJ1-4, reads DAGVTQSPTHLIKTRGQQVTLRCSPKSGHDTVSWYQQALGQGPQFIFQYYEEEERQRGNFPDRFSGHQFPNYSSELNVNALLLGDSALYLCASSSLGAPNEKLFFGSGTQLSVL.

The chain recombines TRBV11-2 with TRBJ2-3; a weak D match, TRBD1 (5 bases). CDR1 is SGHAT, CDR2 FQNNGV, per germline. The CDR3 loop spans 15 amino acids. Deletions cut 5 bases from V and 1 base from J, with 13 bases between. The CDR3 DNA sequence: TGTGCCAGCAGCGAGCCAGGGTGGGGCACAGATACGCAGTATTTT. Translation: CASSEPGWGTDTQYF.

The V gene is TRBV7-2, the J gene TRBJ2-5; TRBD2 matches 14 bases. This CDR3 comprises 15 residues. Trimming at V came to 5 bases and at J to 4 bases, leaving 3 bases not matched to a gene. CDR1 and CDR2 from the germline V gene are SGHTA and FQGNSA. CDR3 bases: TGTGCCAGCAGCCCGGGACTAGCGGGAGCAGAGACCCAGTACTTC. Translating gives CASSPGLAGAETQYF.

The chain couples TRBV28 to TRBJ1-1, with D possibly matching TRBD1 (6 bases). The V gene's germline CDR1 is MDHEN and CDR2 SYDVKM. Trimming left V 6 bases short and J 6 bases short, with 17 bases between. CDR3 size: 14 residues. As DNA, the CDR3 is TGTGCCAGCAGCAACAGGGACCCGTCGGCTGAAGCTTTCTTT. It is translated as CASSNRDPSAEAFF.

This rearrangement joins TRBV28 to TRBJ2-3, with a weak D call TRBD2 (7 bases). V was cut by 10 bases and J by 2 bases, with 13 bases left in between. The germline V gene encodes CDR1 MDHEN and CDR2 SYDVKM. The CDR3 is made up of 13 amino acids. The CDR3 loop reads CATKGGATDTQYF. The CDR3 coding sequence is TGTGCCACCAAAGGGGGGGCCACAGATACGCAGTATTTT.

V gene TRBV5-1 combines with J gene TRBJ1-6, with 7 bases identical to TRBD1. Unmatched junction bases numbered 16, after V lost 6 bases and J lost 7 bases. The CDR3 covers 17 residues. In germline, CDR1 is SGHRS, CDR2 YFSETQ. CDR3 sequence (DNA): TGCGCCAGCACCCCGGCCGGGACAGCCACGAGGAATTCACCCCTCCACTTT. It is translated as CASTPAGTATRNSPLHF.

The genes are TRBV5-1 and TRBJ1-1; TRBD1 matches at 12 bases. CDR3 length: 17 residues. The V gene's germline CDR1 is SGHRS and CDR2 YFSETQ. The trim removed 0 bases at V and 7 bases at J, leaving 10 bases unmatched. The CDR3 here is CASSLAPRDRGQYEAFF. CDR3 nucleotides: TGCGCCAGCAGCTTGGCCCCTCGGGACAGGGGGCAGTATGAAGCTTTCTTT. The whole variable domain, filled in from reference TRBV5-1 and TRBJ1-1, reads KAGVTQTPRYLIKTRGQQVTLSCSPISGHRSVSWYQQTPGQGLQFLFEYFSETQRNKGNFPGRFSGRQFSNSRSEMNVSTLELGDSALYLCASSLAPRDRGQYEAFFGQGTRLTVV.

The CDR3 is CASSFTHVTDTEAFF. CDR3 sequence (DNA): TGTGCCAGCAGTTTTACCCACGTGACAGACACTGAAGCTTTCTTT. The V call is TRBV6-5, the J call TRBJ1-1; TRBD1 is a possible D gene (5 bases). Trimming stripped 4 bases from V and 3 bases from J, with 15 bases between. CDR3 length: 15 amino acids. The germline CDR1 and CDR2 sequences are MNHEY and SVGAGI.

The V gene is TRBV28, the J gene TRBJ2-5; D is perhaps TRBD2 (6 bases). Germline CDR1 is MDHEN and CDR2 is SYDVKM. Trimming took off 6 bases at V and 1 base at J, with 12 bases between the two ends. The CDR3 sequence is 14 residues long. CDR3 amino acids: CASRGAGSQETQYF. The CDR3, as DNA: TGTGCCAGCAGAGGGGCGGGATCCCAAGAGACCCAGTACTTC. The full variable domain, in which reference TRBV28 and TRBJ2-5 provide the parts outside the CDR3, is DVKVTQSSRYLVKRTGEKVFLECVQDMDHENMFWYRQDPGLGLRLIYFSYDVKMKEKGDIPEGYSVSREKKERFSLILESASTNQTSMYLCASRGAGSQETQYFGPGTRLLVL.

This chain connects TRBV7-9 to TRBJ2-5; D might be TRBD1 (6 bases). The ends were cut back, 4 bases at V and 3 bases at J, with 12 bases in the middle. Germline CDR1 and CDR2: SEHNR and FQNEAQ (reference sequence). This CDR3 is built from 14 residues. The CDR3 is CASSWVRGKETQYF. The CDR3 DNA reads TGTGCCAGCAGCTGGGTCAGGGGAAAAGAGACCCAGTACTTC.

The chain employs TRBV11-3 and TRBJ1-1; D may be TRBD1 (5 bases). This CDR3 has 13 residues. Trimming left V 6 bases short and J 3 bases short, with 11 bases between. Per germline, CDR1 SGHNT and CDR2 YENEEA. This chain's CDR3 is CASRTDSYTEAFF. In DNA, the CDR3 is TGTGCCAGCAGGACCGACAGTTACACTGAAGCTTTCTTT.

This clone was observed once. The gene calls are TRBV7-2 and TRBJ2-5, with a tentative D call TRBD1 (6 bases). V lost 6 bases and J lost 4, with 15 bases in between. The CDR3 contains 14 residues. The germline CDR1 and CDR2 sequences are SGHTA and FQGNSA. CDR3 loop: CASSGRGGRETQYF. The CDR3 DNA is TGTGCCAGCAGTGGCAGGGGCGGACGAGAGACCCAGTACTTC. Based on the CDR3 plus reference TRBV7-2 and TRBJ2-5, the full variable domain is GAGVSQSPSNKVTEKGKDVELRCDPISGHTALYWYRQSLGQGLEFLIYFQGNSAPDKSGLPSDRFSAERTGGSVSTLTIQRTQQEDSAVYLCASSGRGGRETQYFGPGTRLLVL.

In this sample, this clone turned up once. The chain uses TRBV7-9 and TRBJ2-5; D is unresolved. CDR1 SEHNR and CDR2 FQNEAQ come from the germline V gene (reference sequence). This CDR3 comprises 14 residues. Deletions cut 5 bases from V and 7 bases from J, with 17 bases between. This CDR3 reads CASSLPTRVWTQYF. CDR3 DNA sequence: TGTGCCAGCAGCCTTCCCACACGGGTGTGGACCCAGTACTTC.